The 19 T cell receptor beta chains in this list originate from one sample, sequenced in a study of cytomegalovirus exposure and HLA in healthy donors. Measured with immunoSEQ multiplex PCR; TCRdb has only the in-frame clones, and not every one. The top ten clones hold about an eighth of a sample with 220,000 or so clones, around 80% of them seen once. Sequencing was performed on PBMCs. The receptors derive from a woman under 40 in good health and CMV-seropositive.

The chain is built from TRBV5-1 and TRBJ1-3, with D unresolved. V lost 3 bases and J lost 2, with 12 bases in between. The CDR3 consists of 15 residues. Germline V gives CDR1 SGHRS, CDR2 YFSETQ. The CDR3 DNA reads TGCGCCAGCAGCTACAAGCAGGAGCCTGGAAACACCATATATTTT. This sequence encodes CASSYKQEPGNTIYF.

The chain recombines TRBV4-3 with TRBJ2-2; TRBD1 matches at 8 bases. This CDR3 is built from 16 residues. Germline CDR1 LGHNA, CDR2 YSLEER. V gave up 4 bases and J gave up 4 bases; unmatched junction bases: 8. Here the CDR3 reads CASSLQTGVVTGELFF. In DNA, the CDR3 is TGCGCCAGCAGCCTTCAGACAGGGGTAGTCACCGGGGAGCTGTTTTTT.

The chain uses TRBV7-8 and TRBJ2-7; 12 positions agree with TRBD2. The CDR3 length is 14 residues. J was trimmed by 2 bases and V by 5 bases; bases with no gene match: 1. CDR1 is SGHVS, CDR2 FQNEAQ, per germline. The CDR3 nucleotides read TGTGCCAGCAGCGGACTAGCGGGAACCTACGAGCAGTACTTC. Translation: CASSGLAGTYEQYF.

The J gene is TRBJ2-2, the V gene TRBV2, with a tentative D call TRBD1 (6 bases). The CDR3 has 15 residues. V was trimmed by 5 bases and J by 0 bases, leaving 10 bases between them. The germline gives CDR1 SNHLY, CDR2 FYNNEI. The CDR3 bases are TGTGCCAGCAGTAACAGGGCTACGAACACCGGGGAGCTGTTTTTT. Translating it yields CASSNRATNTGELFF.

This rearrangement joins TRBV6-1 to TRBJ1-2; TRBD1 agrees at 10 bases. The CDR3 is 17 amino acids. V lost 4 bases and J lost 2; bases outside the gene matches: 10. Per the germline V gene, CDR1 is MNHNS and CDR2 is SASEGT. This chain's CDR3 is CASSALTGGEGNYGYTF. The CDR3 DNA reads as TGTGCCAGCAGTGCCCTGACAGGGGGCGAGGGGAACTATGGCTACACCTTC.

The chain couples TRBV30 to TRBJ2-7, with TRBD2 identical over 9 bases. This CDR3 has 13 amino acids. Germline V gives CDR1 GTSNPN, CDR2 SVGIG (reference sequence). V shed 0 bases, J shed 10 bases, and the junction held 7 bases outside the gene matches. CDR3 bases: TGTGCCTGGAGTGTAGGGGCTAGCGGGATACAGTACTTC. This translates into CAWSVGASGIQYF.

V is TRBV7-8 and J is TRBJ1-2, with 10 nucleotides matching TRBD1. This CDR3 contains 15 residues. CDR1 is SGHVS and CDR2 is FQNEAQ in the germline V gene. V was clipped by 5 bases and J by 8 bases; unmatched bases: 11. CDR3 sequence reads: CASSQRTGTGEGYTF. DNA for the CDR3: TGTGCCAGCAGCCAACGTACCGGGACAGGGGAGGGCTACACCTTC.

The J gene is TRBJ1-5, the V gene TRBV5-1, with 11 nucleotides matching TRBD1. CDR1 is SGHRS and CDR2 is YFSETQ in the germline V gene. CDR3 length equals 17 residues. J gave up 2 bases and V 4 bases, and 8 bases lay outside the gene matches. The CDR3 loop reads CASSAGTGGTRNQPQHF. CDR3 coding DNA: TGCGCCAGCAGCGCCGGGACAGGGGGGACTCGCAATCAGCCCCAGCATTTT.

The CDR3, as DNA: TGTGCCAGCAGCTTGGGAGGGAAGGCTGAAGCTTTCTTT. Its translation is CASSLGGKAEAFF. The chain is built from TRBV7-9 and TRBJ1-1; D is uncertain. The V gene's germline CDR1 is SEHNR and CDR2 FQNEAQ (reference sequence). Between the trimmed V and J ends, which lost 3 bases and 6 bases, there was a span of 11 bases. The CDR3 totals 13 residues.

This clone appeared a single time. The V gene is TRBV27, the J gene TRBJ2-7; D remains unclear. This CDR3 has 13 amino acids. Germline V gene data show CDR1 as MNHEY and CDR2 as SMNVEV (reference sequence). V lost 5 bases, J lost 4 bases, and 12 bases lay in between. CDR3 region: CASSATSKYEQYF. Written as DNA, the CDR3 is TGTGCCAGCAGTGCGACATCCAAATACGAGCAGTACTTC.

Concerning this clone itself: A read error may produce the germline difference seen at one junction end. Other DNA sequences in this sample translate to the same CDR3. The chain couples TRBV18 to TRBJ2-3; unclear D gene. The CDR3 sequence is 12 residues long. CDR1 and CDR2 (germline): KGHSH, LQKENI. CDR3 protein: CASSPRTDTQYF. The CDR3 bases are TGTGCCAGCTCGCCACGGACAGATACGCAGTATTTT.

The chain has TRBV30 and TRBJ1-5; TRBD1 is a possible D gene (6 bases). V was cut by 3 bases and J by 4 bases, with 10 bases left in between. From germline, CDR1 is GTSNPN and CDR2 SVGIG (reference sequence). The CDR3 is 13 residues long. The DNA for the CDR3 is TGTGCCTGGAGAGGACAGCCGAATCAGCCCCAGCATTTT. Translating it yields CAWRGQPNQPQHF.

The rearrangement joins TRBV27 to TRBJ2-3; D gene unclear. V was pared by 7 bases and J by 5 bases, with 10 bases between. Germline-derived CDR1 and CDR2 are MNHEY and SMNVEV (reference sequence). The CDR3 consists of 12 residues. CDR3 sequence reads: CASKLGGDTQYF. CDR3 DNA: TGTGCCAGCAAACTTGGCGGAGATACGCAGTATTTT.

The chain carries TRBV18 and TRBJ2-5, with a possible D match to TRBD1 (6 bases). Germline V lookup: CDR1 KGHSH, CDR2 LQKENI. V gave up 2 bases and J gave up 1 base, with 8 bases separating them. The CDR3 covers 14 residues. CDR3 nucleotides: TGTGCCAGCTCACCAACGACAGGCCAAGAGACCCAGTACTTC. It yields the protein CASSPTTGQETQYF.

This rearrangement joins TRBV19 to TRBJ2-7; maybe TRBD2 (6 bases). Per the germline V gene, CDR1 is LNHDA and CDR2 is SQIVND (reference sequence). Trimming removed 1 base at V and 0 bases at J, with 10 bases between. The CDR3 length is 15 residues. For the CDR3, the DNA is TGTGCCAGTAGTATAGCGACTAGGAGCTCCTACGAGCAGTACTTC. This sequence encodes CASSIATRSSYEQYF. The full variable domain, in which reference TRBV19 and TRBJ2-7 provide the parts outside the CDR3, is DGGITQSPKYLFRKEGQNVTLSCEQNLNHDAMYWYRQDPGQGLRLIYYSQIVNDFQKGDIAEGYSVSREKKESFPLTVTSAQKNPTAFYLCASSIATRSSYEQYFGPGTRLTVT.

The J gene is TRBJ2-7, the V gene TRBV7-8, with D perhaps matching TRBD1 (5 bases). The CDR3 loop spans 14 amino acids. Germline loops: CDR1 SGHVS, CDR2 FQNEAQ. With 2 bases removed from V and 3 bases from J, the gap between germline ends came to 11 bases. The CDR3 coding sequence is TGTGCCAGCAGCTTAAGGGGAAAAGTCTACGAGCAGTACTTC. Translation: CASSLRGKVYEQYF.

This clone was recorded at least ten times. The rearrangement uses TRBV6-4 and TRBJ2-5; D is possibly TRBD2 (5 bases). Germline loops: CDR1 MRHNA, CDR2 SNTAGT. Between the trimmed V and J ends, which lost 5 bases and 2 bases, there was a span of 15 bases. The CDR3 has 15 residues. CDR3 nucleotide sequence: TGTGCCAGCAGTTCGGACGCCGGGGAGCAAGAGACCCAGTACTTC. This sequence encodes CASSSDAGEQETQYF.

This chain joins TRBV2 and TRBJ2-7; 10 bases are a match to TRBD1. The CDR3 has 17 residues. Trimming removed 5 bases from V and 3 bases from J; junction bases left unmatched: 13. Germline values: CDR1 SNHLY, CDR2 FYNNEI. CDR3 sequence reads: CASSLIPGQGLGYEQYF. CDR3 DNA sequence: TGTGCCAGCAGTCTCATACCGGGACAGGGGCTGGGCTACGAGCAGTACTTC.

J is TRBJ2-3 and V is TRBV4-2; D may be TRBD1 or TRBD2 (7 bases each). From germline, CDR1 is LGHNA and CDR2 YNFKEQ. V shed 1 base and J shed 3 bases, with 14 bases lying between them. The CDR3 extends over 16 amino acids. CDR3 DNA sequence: TGTGCCAGCAGCCAAGGCCAGGGGGAGGGGACAGATACGCAGTATTTT. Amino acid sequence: CASSQGQGEGTDTQYF.